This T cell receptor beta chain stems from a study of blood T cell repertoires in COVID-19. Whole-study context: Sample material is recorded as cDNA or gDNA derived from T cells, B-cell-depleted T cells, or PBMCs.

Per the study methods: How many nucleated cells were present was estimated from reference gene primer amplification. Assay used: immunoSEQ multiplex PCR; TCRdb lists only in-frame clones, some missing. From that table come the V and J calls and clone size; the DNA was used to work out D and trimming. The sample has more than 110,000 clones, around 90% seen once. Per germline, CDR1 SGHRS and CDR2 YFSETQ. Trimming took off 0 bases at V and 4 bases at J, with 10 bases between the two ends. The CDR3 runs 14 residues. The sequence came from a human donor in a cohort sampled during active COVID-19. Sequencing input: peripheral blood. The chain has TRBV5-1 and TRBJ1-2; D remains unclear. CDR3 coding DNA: TGCGCCAGCAGCTTGGTAGGCGGATCCTATGGCTACACCTTC. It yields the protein CASSLVGGSYGYTF.